This T cell receptor beta chain is from a study of T-cell memory formation after mild COVID-19 (dated by TCRdb to about 2021). Describing the broader study: TCR sequence clusters from the two donors were found to be largely donor specific. T-cell clones expanding and contracting after mild COVID-19 in two donors were tracked by longitudinal TCRalpha and TCRbeta repertoire sequencing. The cohort was made up of two young adult volunteers, one female and one male, who were previously healthy. What the study reported, not specific to this receptor: Some responding clones were detected in pre-infection memory, which suggested that pre-existing cross-reactive memory T cells had joined the SARS-CoV-2 response. The study included only a couple of mild cases, and larger cohorts that include severe cases with pre-infection samples were judged to be necessary. Contracting CD4+ clones appeared mostly in the CM and EM memory subsets, whereas CD8+ clones were enriched in EMRA. SARS-CoV-2 specificity was not confirmed for the second-wave clones peaking on day 37. Clones that contracted from day 15 to 85 showed balanced CD4/CD8 phenotypes, whereas a second wave of clones that expanded from day 15 to 37 leaned towards CD4+.

On this clonotype itself: The antigen it recognizes is unknown. One base away there is no much larger clone; base qualities are not given.

Relative to germline, V is 4 bases shorter and J is 8 bases shorter, with 15 bases between their ends. The CDR3 measures 13 amino acids from cysteine to phenylalanine. Only the CDR3 DNA is retained, 39 bases long and in frame from the first base. The germline V gene gives CDR1 as SGHRS and CDR2 as YFSETQ. Ficoll-Paque density gradient centrifugation was used to isolate PBMCs. The sequencing machine was an Illumina NovaSeq 6000. Using 5'RACE with constant-segment primers, TCRalpha and TCRbeta cDNA libraries were constructed, with sample barcodes and unique molecular identifiers added in the process. RNA was extracted from every sample with Trizol reagent. Amplification of the libraries took two PCR steps, and the second step added a second sample barcode plus Illumina TruSeq adapters. Sequencing of the libraries was done on an Illumina NovaSeq, producing 2 x 150 bp paired-end reads. Per the original workflow: The reads were demultiplexed and collapsed into UMI-guided consensus sequences using migec v1.2.7. Using mixcr v2.1.11, UMI consensuses were aligned to TRA and TRB V and J templates and then assembled into clonotypes. A clonotype was counted as expanded or contracted only when both edgeR and NoisET called the clonotype significant, with the noise models trained on biological replicates. For edgeR calls, the thresholds were a false discovery rate-adjusted p below 0.01 and a log2 fold-change of 1. PCA with hierarchical clustering of max-normalized trajectories of the 1000 most abundant clonotypes was used as exploratory dynamics analysis. Separately sequenced CD4+ and CD8+ repertoires were used to assign a CD4 or CD8 phenotype to each responding clone. TCRdb redid the processing of the public reads, applying fastp at Q25 and MiXCR, and retained in-frame beta chains. Rows merge per CDR3 protein into single entries with the most common DNA and genes. These V and J calls rely on TCRdb rather than the paper's analysis. The sample includes fewer than 350,000 distinct CDR3 sequences, with roughly 18% observed a single time. The ten largest account for approximately 22% of the sample.

The chain employs TRBV5-1 and TRBJ2-5; the D gene cannot be named for sure. The receptor's source is a young man who had mild COVID-19 (a few samples of this study predate the infection). The sample titles of this study are shuffled in the database, so cell type and time point are left out; the donor was told from shared clones. What was sequenced was PBMCs or a T cell subset sorted from them (not recorded which). CDR3 loop: CASSLYSITTQYF. The DNA sequence is as follows: TGCGCCAGCAGCCTGTACTCCATCACCACCCAGTACTTC.